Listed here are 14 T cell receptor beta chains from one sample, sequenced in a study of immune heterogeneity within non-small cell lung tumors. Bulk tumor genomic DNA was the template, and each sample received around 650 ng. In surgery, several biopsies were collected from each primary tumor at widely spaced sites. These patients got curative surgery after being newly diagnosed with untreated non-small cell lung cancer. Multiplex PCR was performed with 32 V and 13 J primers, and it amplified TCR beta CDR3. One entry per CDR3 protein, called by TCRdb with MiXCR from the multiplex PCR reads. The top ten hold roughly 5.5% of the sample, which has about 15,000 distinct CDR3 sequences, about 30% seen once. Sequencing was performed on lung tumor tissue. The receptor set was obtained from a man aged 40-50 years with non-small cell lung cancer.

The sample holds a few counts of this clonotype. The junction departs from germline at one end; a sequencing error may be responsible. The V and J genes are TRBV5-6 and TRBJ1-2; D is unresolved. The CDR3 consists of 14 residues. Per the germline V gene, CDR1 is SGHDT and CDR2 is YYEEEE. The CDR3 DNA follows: TGTGCCAGCAGTTTGGGAAATCTTAACTATGGCTACACCTTC. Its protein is CASSLGNLNYGYTF.

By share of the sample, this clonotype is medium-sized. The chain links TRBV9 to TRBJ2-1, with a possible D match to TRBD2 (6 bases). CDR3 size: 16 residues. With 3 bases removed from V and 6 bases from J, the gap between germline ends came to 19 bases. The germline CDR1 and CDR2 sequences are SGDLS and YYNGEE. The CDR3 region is CASSAGPLTRGNEQFF. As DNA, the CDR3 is TGTGCCAGCAGCGCGGGCCCATTAACGCGGGGCAATGAGCAGTTCTTC.

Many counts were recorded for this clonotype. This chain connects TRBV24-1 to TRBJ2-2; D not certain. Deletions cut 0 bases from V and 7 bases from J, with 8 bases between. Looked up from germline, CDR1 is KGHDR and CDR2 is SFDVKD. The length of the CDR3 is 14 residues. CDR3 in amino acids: CATSDLPVNGELFF. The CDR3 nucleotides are TGTGCCACCAGTGATTTGCCTGTAAACGGGGAGCTGTTTTTT.

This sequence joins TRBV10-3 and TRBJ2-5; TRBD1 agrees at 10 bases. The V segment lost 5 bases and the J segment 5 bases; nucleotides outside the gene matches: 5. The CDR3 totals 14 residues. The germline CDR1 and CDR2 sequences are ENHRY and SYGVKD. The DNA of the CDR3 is TGTGCCATCAGTAGGGACAGGGGAATGGAGACCCAGTACTTC. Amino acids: CAISRDRGMETQYF.

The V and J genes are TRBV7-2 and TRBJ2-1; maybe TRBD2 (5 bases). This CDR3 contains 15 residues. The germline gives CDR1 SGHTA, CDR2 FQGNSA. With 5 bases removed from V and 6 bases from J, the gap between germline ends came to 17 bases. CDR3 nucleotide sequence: TGTGCCAGCAGCCCCCGGACTGGACTCCTCAATGAGCAGTTCTTC. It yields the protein CASSPRTGLLNEQFF.

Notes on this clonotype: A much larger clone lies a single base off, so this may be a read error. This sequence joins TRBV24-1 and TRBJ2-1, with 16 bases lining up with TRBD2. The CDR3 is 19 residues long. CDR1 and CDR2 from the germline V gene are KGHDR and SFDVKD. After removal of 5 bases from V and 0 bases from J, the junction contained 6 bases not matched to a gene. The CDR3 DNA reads TGTGCCACCAGTGTTGAGGGACTAGCGGGAGGGAGCTCCTACAATGAGCAGTTCTTC. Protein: CATSVEGLAGGSSYNEQFF.

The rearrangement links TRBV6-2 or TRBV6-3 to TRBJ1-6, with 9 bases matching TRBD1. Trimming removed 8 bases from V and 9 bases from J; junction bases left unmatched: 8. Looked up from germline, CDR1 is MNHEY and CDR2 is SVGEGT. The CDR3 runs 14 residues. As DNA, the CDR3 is TGTGCCAGCCTACAGGGGGCTGTTAGTTCACCCCTCCACTTT. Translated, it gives CASLQGAVSSPLHF.

DNA of the CDR3: TGTGCCAGCAGCCAGCGGGACAGGGGTAGTGGAAGCAATCAGCCCCAGCATTTT. This encodes CASSQRDRGSGSNQPQHF. The chain joins TRBV6-1 to TRBJ1-5; 10 bases line up with TRBD1. The CDR3 has 18 amino acids. The junction had 12 bases not matched to a gene; V was cut back by 6 bases and J by 1 base. Germline V gene sequence: CDR1 MNHNS, CDR2 SASEGT.

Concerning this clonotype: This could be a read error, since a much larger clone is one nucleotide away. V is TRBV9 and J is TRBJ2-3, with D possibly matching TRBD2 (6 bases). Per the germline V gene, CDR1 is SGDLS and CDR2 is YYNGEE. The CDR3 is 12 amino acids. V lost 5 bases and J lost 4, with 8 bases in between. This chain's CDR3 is CASRWDSDTQYF. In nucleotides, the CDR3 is TGTGCCAGCAGATGGGACTCAGATACGCAGTATTTT.

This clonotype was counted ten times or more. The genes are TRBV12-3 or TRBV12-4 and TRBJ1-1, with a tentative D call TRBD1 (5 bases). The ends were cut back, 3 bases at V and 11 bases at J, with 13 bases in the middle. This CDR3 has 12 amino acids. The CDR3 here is CASSLGGLGAFF. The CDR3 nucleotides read TGTGCCAGCAGTTTGGGGGGGTTAGGTGCTTTCTTT.

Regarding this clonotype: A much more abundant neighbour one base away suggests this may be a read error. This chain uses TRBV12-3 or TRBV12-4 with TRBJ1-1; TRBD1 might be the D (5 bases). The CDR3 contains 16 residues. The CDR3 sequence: CASILVAVNIGGVAFF. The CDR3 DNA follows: TGTGCCAGCATTTTAGTAGCAGTTAACATTGGGGGAGTAGCTTTCTTT.

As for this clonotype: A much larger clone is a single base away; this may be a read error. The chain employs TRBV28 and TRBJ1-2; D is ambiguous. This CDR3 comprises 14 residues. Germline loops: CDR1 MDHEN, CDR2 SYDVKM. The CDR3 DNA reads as TGTTCCAGCAGTTTAGATCCGTCCGCCTATGGCTACACCTTC. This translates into CSSSLDPSAYGYTF.

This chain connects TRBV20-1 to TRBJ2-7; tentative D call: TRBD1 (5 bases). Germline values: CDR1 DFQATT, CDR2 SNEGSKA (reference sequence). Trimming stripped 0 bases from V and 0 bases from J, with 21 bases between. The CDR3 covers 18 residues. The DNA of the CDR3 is TGCAGTGCTAGAGATATTCTCGCGGTCGGACAATTCTCCTACGAGCAGTACTTC. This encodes CSARDILAVGQFSYEQYF.

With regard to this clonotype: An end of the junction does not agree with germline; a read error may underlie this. Here the CDR3 reads CARSLSGVGRTGELFF. For the CDR3, the DNA is TGTGCCAGAAGCTTGAGTGGGGTAGGACGGACCGGGGAGCTGTTTTTT. The V and J genes are TRBV5-6 and TRBJ2-2, with D unresolved. Germline V gives CDR1 SGHDT, CDR2 YYEEEE. The CDR3 covers 16 residues.